The 27 T cell receptor beta chains listed next were all sequenced from one sample in a study of blood T cells in healthy people across ages. Alongside a J-beta primer mix, a sample-barcoded 5' primer served in a second PCR lasting 7 to 11 cycles. In TCRdb, the 5' RACE reads were re-called with MiXCR into one record per CDR3 protein. The table has under 1,000,000 distinct CDR3 sequences, 46% seen once. Sample: blood. Source of these receptors: an elderly man in good health.

On this clonotype: This may be a read error, as it is one base from a much larger clone. The chain employs TRBV29-1 and TRBJ2-7, with D possibly being TRBD1 (6 bases). This CDR3 has 15 residues. Trimming stripped 6 bases from V and 2 bases from J, with 20 bases between. Germline V gene data show CDR1 as SQVTM and CDR2 as ANQGSEA. Written as DNA, the CDR3 is TGCAGCGTCGGTTCTGCGACAGGTTCGGCCTACGAGCAGTACTTC. The encoded protein is CSVGSATGSAYEQYF.

Comments on this clonotype: A much larger clone is a single base away; this may be a read error. The rearrangement joins TRBV5-1 to TRBJ2-2, with D perhaps given as TRBD1 or TRBD2 (6 bases each). V lost 5 bases and J lost 13, with 21 bases in between. The CDR3 is 14 residues long. Germline V lookup: CDR1 SGHRS, CDR2 YFSETQ. The CDR3 reads CASRQGPEQEGLFF. In nucleotides, the CDR3 is TGCGCCAGCAGACAGGGACCCGAACAGGAGGGGCTGTTTTTT.

This clonotype showed up just a few times. The rearrangement uses TRBV3-1 and TRBJ1-1; D not resolved. The CDR3 has 14 residues. V was trimmed by 6 bases and J by 2 bases, leaving 13 bases between them. Germline V gene data show CDR1 as LGHDT and CDR2 as YNNKEL (reference sequence). The CDR3 nucleotides are TGTGCCAGCAGTCCGCGGAGCCTAAACACTGAAGCTTTCTTT. Its translation is CASSPRSLNTEAFF.

Comment on this clonotype: At one end the junction does not follow the germline gene, possibly because of a read error. The rearrangement links TRBV12-3 or TRBV12-4 to TRBJ2-3, with D possibly TRBD2 on 5 matching bases. The CDR3 length is 14 residues. Here the CDR3 reads CASSLRVGADMQYF. CDR3 bases: TGTGCCAGCAGTTTGAGGGTGGGCGCAGATATGCAGTATTTT.

This clonotype was seen ten or more times. The genes are TRBV4-2 and TRBJ2-1; D ambiguous. Germline CDR1 is LGHNA and CDR2 is YNFKEQ. The V and J ends lost 1 base and 7 bases respectively, with 11 bases between them. CDR3 size: 14 residues. As DNA, the CDR3 is TGTGCCAGCAGCCAAGGGGGTAACCTAAATGAGCAGTTCTTC. It is translated as CASSQGGNLNEQFF.

The CDR3 DNA follows: TGTGCCAGCAGCCTGAGGCCCATCGGGACAGGGTTTTCACCCCTCCACTTT. Protein sequence: CASSLRPIGTGFSPLHF. This rearrangement joins TRBV7-2 to TRBJ1-6; 9 bases match TRBD1. Looked up from germline, CDR1 is SGHTA and CDR2 is FQGNSA. J was trimmed by 9 bases and V by 5 bases; bases with no gene match: 14. This CDR3 has 17 amino acids.

This clonotype was seen only a few times. The gene calls are TRBV7-2 and TRBJ2-3, with 9 bases that match TRBD2. CDR3 length: 16 residues. J lost 4 bases, V lost 1 base, and 6 bases had no gene match. The germline CDR1 and CDR2 sequences are SGHTA and FQGNSA. The CDR3 sequence: CASSLGAGGPPDTQYF. The CDR3, as DNA: TGTGCCAGCAGCTTAGGGGCGGGAGGGCCTCCAGATACGCAGTATTTT.

The chain has TRBV30 and TRBJ1-6; 9 positions match TRBD1. CDR3 length equals 12 residues. Germline CDR1 reads GTSNPN; CDR2 reads SVGIG (reference sequence). V trimming: 4 bases; J trimming: 9 bases; junction bases outside the gene matches: 1. The CDR3 spells CAWNRGRSPLHF. CDR3 DNA sequence: TGTGCCTGGAACAGGGGGCGTTCACCCCTCCACTTT.

Remarks on this clonotype: One junction end does not reproduce the germline sequence, and a read error may be involved. The V call is TRBV7-8, the J call TRBJ2-1; TRBD2 aligns across 10 bases. The CDR3 spans 15 residues. From germline, CDR1 is SGHVS and CDR2 FQNEAQ. CDR3 DNA sequence: TGTGTCAGCAGCTTAATCCTAGCGGGAGTTAGTGAGCAGTTCTTC. It yields the protein CVSSLILAGVSEQFF. The variable domain in full, completed from reference TRBV7-8 and TRBJ2-1, reads GAGVSQSPRYKVAKRGQDVALRCDPISGHVSLFWYQQALGQGPEFLTYFQNEAQLDKSGLPSDRFFAERPEGSVSTLKIQRTQQEDSAVYLCVSSLILAGVSEQFFGPGTRLTVL.

As for this clonotype: A much larger clonotype is one base distant, so this may be a read error. The chain recombines TRBV5-1 with TRBJ2-4; possible D gene TRBD1, 6 bases. With the DNA end fitting TRBJ2-5 better, the J assignment may be wrong. The CDR3 is 15 residues long. Per germline, CDR1 SGHRS and CDR2 YFSETQ. In DNA form, the CDR3 reads TGCGCCAGCAGCTTGGACGGGACAAACCAAGAGACCCAGTACTTC. Amino acids: CASSLDGTNQETQYF.

As for this clonotype: A much larger clonotype is one base distant, so this may be a read error. This chain links TRBV7-2 with TRBJ2-2; 8 positions agree with TRBD2. The V gene's germline CDR1 is SGHTA and CDR2 FQGNSA. V was pared by 3 bases and J by 1 base, with 1 base of the junction left unmatched. This CDR3 has 15 residues. The CDR3 bases are TGTGCCAGCAGCTTTGCGGGAGGGAACACCGGGGAGCTGTTTTTT. Translating gives CASSFAGGNTGELFF.

The rearrangement uses TRBV7-3 and TRBJ2-1, with a possible D match to TRBD2 (5 bases). This CDR3 is 15 amino acids long. V shed 4 bases and J shed 2 bases, with 12 bases lying between them. Germline CDR1 is SGHTA and CDR2 is FQGTGA. The CDR3 loop reads CASSSTSQTYNEQFF. The CDR3, as DNA: TGTGCCAGCAGCTCTACTAGTCAGACCTACAATGAGCAGTTCTTC.

The chain recombines TRBV6-6 with TRBJ2-3; D is uncertain. Germline V gene data show CDR1 as MNHNY and CDR2 as SVGAGI (reference sequence). This CDR3 region has 13 residues. V lost 3 bases and J lost 9, with 13 bases in between. CDR3 in DNA: TGTGCCAGCAGTTATAGGCGAGAGGACACGCAGTATTTT. Translation gives CASSYRREDTQYF.

A remark on this clonotype: Mismatch with germline at one junction end may stem from a read error. The chain recombines TRBV5-1 with TRBJ1-1, with 7 nucleotides matching TRBD1. Germline loops: CDR1 SGHRS, CDR2 YFSETQ. This CDR3 comprises 13 residues. This CDR3 is CASSRDRVTEAFF. The CDR3 DNA reads TGTGCCAGCAGCCGTGACAGGGTCACTGAAGCTTTCTTT.

The chain joins TRBV6-2 or TRBV6-3 to TRBJ1-5; tentative D call: TRBD1 (5 bases). Germline V gene sequence: CDR1 MNHEY, CDR2 SVGEGT. The V gene lost 6 bases and the J gene lost 3 bases, with 18 bases spanning the gap. CDR3 length equals 16 residues. The DNA for the CDR3 is TGTGCCAGCAGGGACCTTCTGACAGAGCCCAATCAGCCCCAGCATTTT. Its protein is CASRDLLTEPNQPQHF.

This clonotype was seen a handful of times. The chain's CDR3 is CASSPESTLGGYTF. As DNA, the CDR3 is TGTGCCAGCAGCCCGGAGTCCACCTTAGGTGGCTACACCTTC. This sequence joins TRBV6-1 and TRBJ1-2; D gene uncertain. The CDR3 has 14 residues. V lost 6 bases, J lost 7 bases, and 18 bases lay in between. The V gene's germline CDR1 is MNHNS and CDR2 SASEGT.

The table lists this clonotype with a count of one. The gene calls are TRBV10-3 and TRBJ2-4; the match to TRBD1 covers 7 bases. Gene TRBJ2-7 matches the end of the DNA better, so the J call may be wrong. Germline-derived CDR1 and CDR2 are ENHRY and SYGVKD. CDR3 length equals 13 residues. The CDR3 nucleotides read TGTGCCATCAGGCCGGGACAGATATACGAGCAGTACTTC. Residues: CAIRPGQIYEQYF.

The rearrangement joins TRBV4-2 to TRBJ2-3, with 9 nucleotides matching TRBD2. Germline V CDR1 and CDR2: LGHNA, YNFKEQ. V gave up 1 base and J gave up 6 bases; unmatched junction bases: 17. This CDR3 region has 19 residues. Written as DNA, the CDR3 is TGTGCCAGCAGCCAAGGGACAACCCCAGCTAGCGGGGTGCTTGATACGCAGTATTTT. Protein product: CASSQGTTPASGVLDTQYF.

This clonotype was seen a single time. The V and J genes are TRBV28 and TRBJ2-5; TRBD2 matches at 13 bases. V dropped 6 bases and J dropped 2; count of bases not matched to a gene: 6. The CDR3 contains 16 residues. Germline V gives CDR1 MDHEN, CDR2 SYDVKM. CDR3 DNA sequence: TGTGCCAGCAGCCAAACTAGCGGGAGGGGTCAAGAGACCCAGTACTTC. Protein sequence: CASSQTSGRGQETQYF.

J is TRBJ1-5 and V is TRBV28; D may be TRBD1 (6 bases). From germline, CDR1 is MDHEN and CDR2 SYDVKM. V was trimmed by 6 bases and J by 3 bases, leaving 15 bases between them. The CDR3 is 15 amino acids. This CDR3 reads CASSDLEGVNQPQHF. The CDR3 DNA reads TGTGCCAGCAGCGACTTGGAGGGGGTCAATCAGCCCCAGCATTTT. The whole variable domain, remainder taken from reference TRBV28 and TRBJ1-5, is DVKVTQSSRYLVKRTGEKVFLECVQDMDHENMFWYRQDPGLGLRLIYFSYDVKMKEKGDIPEGYSVSREKKERFSLILESASTNQTSMYLCASSDLEGVNQPQHFGDGTRLSIL.

This sequence joins TRBV6-1 and TRBJ2-7; possibly TRBD1 for D (6 bases). From germline, CDR1 is MNHNS and CDR2 SASEGT. The CDR3 runs 18 residues. V was cut by 10 bases and J by 1 base, with 29 bases left in between. DNA for the CDR3: TGTGCCACCACAACACCGTCGGGGCTCGCAGGGGTTTCCTACGAGCAGTACTTC. This sequence encodes CATTTPSGLAGVSYEQYF.

A note on this clonotype: It may be a read error: a sequence one base away is much more abundant. The chain is built from TRBV29-1 and TRBJ2-7, with 9 positions matching TRBD2. The germline V gene encodes CDR1 SQVTM and CDR2 ANQGSEA. V gave up 4 bases and J gave up 12 bases; unmatched junction bases: 10. The CDR3 runs to 12 residues. CDR3 in DNA: TGCAGCGTTGGGGCTAGCGGGAATCATATGTACTTC. Protein: CSVGASGNHMYF.

This clonotype showed up many times. The J gene is TRBJ2-5, the V gene TRBV12-3 or TRBV12-4; D uncertain. V gave up 2 bases and J gave up 2 bases, with 9 bases separating them. The CDR3 is made up of 14 amino acids. CDR3 sequence: CASSLSSEQETQYF. Written as DNA, the CDR3 is TGTGCCAGCAGTTTATCGTCGGAACAAGAGACCCAGTACTTC.

This clonotype was recorded once. The gene calls are TRBV4-3 and TRBJ1-2, with D tentatively TRBD1 (6 bases). CDR3 length: 15 amino acids. V was pared by 0 bases and J by 6 bases, with 14 bases between. In germline, CDR1 is LGHNA, CDR2 YSLEER. The CDR3: CASSQDFRQVDGYTF. CDR3 in DNA: TGCGCCAGCAGCCAAGATTTTAGACAGGTGGATGGCTACACCTTC.

This chain uses TRBV14 with TRBJ2-7, with TRBD2 matching over 9 bases. The germline CDR1 and CDR2 sequences are SGHDN and FVKESK. The junction had 6 bases not matched to a gene; V was cut back by 5 bases and J by 4 bases. The CDR3 has 14 amino acids. CDR3 protein: CASSTVAGDYEQYF. CDR3 nucleotide sequence: TGTGCCAGCAGCACAGTAGCGGGAGATTACGAGCAGTACTTC.

This chain links TRBV20-1 with TRBJ2-5; perhaps TRBD1 as D (6 bases). This CDR3 has 13 residues. The ends were cut back, 5 bases at V and 2 bases at J, with 12 bases in the middle. CDR1 is DFQATT, CDR2 SNEGSKA, per germline (reference sequence). Here the CDR3 reads CSADLQGQETQYF. CDR3 DNA sequence: TGCAGTGCTGACCTACAGGGTCAAGAGACCCAGTACTTC.

This clonotype was detected a few times. The chain recombines TRBV29-1 with TRBJ2-7; 13 nucleotides match TRBD2. The CDR3 consists of 14 residues. Trimming removed 6 bases from V and 2 bases from J; junction bases left unmatched: 4. Germline assignment: CDR1 SQVTM and CDR2 ANQGSEA. CDR3 DNA: TGCAGCGTCGTTGGACTAGCGGGAGCCTACGAGCAGTACTTC. It yields the protein CSVVGLAGAYEQYF.